Listed here are 13 T cell receptor beta chains from one sample, sequenced in a study of regulatory T cells in long-lasting Graves disease. Time point denoted: newly diagnosed GD, antithyroid drugs for less than 3 months. The TCR library was made from RNA extracted from PBMCs. With iRepertoire HTBI primers and Arm-PCR of CDR3 regions, TCR beta libraries were built. TCRdb analysed the multiplex PCR reads with MiXCR anew, one entry per CDR3 protein. The sample carries around 500,000 distinct CDR3 sequences, roughly a sixth recorded once. These data also formed part of another study, on T cells in Graves' hyperthyroidism and ophthalmopathy.

The specimen comprised peripheral blood mononuclear cells (PBMCs), sampled at new diagnosis, from a patient treated with antithyroid drugs. All receptors derive from a middle-aged woman with Graves disease.

The J gene is TRBJ1-5, the V gene TRBV7-6; the D is unclear. Trimming left V 1 base short and J 14 bases short, with 15 bases between. CDR1 and CDR2 from the germline V gene are SGHVS and FNYEAQ. The CDR3 length is 13 residues. CDR3 region: CASSLDPDREKHF. CDR3 nucleotides: TGTGCCAGCAGCTTAGACCCCGACCGGGAGAAGCATTTT.

This clonotype was counted only a few times. The CDR3 DNA follows: TGCAGTGCTAGGTTTGACAATGAGCAGTTCTTC. Its protein product is CSARFDNEQFF. J is TRBJ2-1 and V is TRBV20-1; D gene ambiguous. Germline CDR1 is DFQATT and CDR2 is SNEGSKA (reference sequence). Trimming left V 3 bases short and J 5 bases short, with 5 bases between. The CDR3 contains 11 residues.

With respect to this clonotype: One base away lies a much larger clone, so this may be a sequencing read error. The CDR3 DNA sequence: TGTGCCTGGTGGGGGACAGGGGTGGGCGAGCAGTACTTC. It encodes CAWWGTGVGEQYF. The J gene is TRBJ2-7, the V gene TRBV30; TRBD1 matches 10 bases. The CDR3 totals 13 residues. J gave up 6 bases and V 5 bases, and 7 bases lay outside the gene matches. Germline V gives CDR1 GTSNPN, CDR2 SVGIG (reference sequence).

This clonotype showed up many times. This sequence joins TRBV20-1 and TRBJ2-7; 8 positions agree with TRBD2. Unmatched junction bases numbered 7, after V lost 4 bases and J lost 2 bases. Germline CDR1 is DFQATT and CDR2 is SNEGSKA (reference sequence). This CDR3 has 14 amino acids. DNA of the CDR3: TGCAGTGCTACTCCGGGACTAGGACCCTACGAGCAGTACTTC. This codes for CSATPGLGPYEQYF.

This clonotype was detected ten times or more. The chain employs TRBV20-1 and TRBJ1-1; a possible D gene is TRBD1 (5 bases). V was shortened by 0 bases and J by 2 bases, with 10 bases between the two germline ends. Germline loops: CDR1 DFQATT, CDR2 SNEGSKA (reference sequence). The CDR3 is made up of 14 amino acids. The CDR3: CSAREAGPNTEAFF. CDR3 bases: TGCAGTGCTAGAGAGGCAGGGCCAAACACTGAAGCTTTCTTT.

The chain uses TRBV6-1 and TRBJ2-7, with TRBD1 identical over 12 bases. Germline V lookup: CDR1 MNHNS, CDR2 SASEGT. Unmatched junction bases numbered 5, after V lost 0 bases and J lost 5 bases. This CDR3 spans 16 amino acids. CDR3 in DNA: TGTGCCAGCAGTGAAGCGCTGGGACAGGGGGCGAACGAGCAGTACTTC. Amino acid sequence: CASSEALGQGANEQYF.

This clonotype has ten or more counts. The chain carries TRBV5-1 and TRBJ1-2; D is undetermined. CDR1 and CDR2 (germline): SGHRS, YFSETQ. This CDR3 spans 15 amino acids. With 0 bases removed from V and 3 bases from J, the gap between germline ends came to 12 bases. The CDR3 loop is CASSLDGRADYGYTF. In DNA form, the CDR3 reads TGCGCCAGCAGCTTGGACGGGAGGGCCGACTATGGCTACACCTTC. Using reference TRBV5-1 and TRBJ1-2 for the parts outside the CDR3, the full variable domain is KAGVTQTPRYLIKTRGQQVTLSCSPISGHRSVSWYQQTPGQGLQFLFEYFSETQRNKGNFPGRFSGRQFSNSRSEMNVSTLELGDSALYLCASSLDGRADYGYTFGSGTRLTVV.

Turning to this clonotype: A junction boundary mismatches the germline segment, possibly from a read error. This sequence joins TRBV5-1 and TRBJ2-5, with 12 bases aligning to TRBD2. The CDR3 sequence is 19 residues long. Looked up from germline, CDR1 is SGHRS and CDR2 is YFSETQ. CDR3 sequence (DNA): TGTGCCAGCACCACTCCCTCCGGGGCTAGCGGGGGGGGCCAAGAGACCCAGTACTTC. Translated: CASTTPSGASGGGQETQYF.

As for this clonotype: A much larger clone differs by one base, so this may be a read error. J is TRBJ2-3 and V is TRBV5-6; TRBD1 or TRBD2 may be the D gene (5 bases each). The germline V gene encodes CDR1 SGHDT and CDR2 YYEEEE. CDR3 length: 17 amino acids. CDR3 bases: TGTGCCAGCAGCCACGCCCGGTCGGCAGGGAGCATAGATACGCAGTATTTT. The encoded protein is CASSHARSAGSIDTQYF.

The CDR3 loop reads CASSPGQTSPLHF. The DNA of the CDR3 is TGTGCCAGCAGCCCGGGACAAACTTCACCCCTCCACTTT. The chain has TRBV12-3 or TRBV12-4 and TRBJ1-6, with a possible D match to TRBD1 (6 bases). The V gene lost 6 bases and the J gene lost 9 bases, with 12 bases spanning the gap. This CDR3 spans 13 amino acids.

The chain is built from TRBV29-1 and TRBJ1-4, with D possibly TRBD1 on 6 matching bases. This CDR3 comprises 13 residues. Trimming pared 4 bases from V and 3 bases from J, leaving 9 bases between. The V gene's germline CDR1 is SQVTM and CDR2 ANQGSEA. CDR3 DNA sequence: TGCAGCGTTGCAGGACAGCCTAATGAAAAACTGTTTTTT. Its translation is CSVAGQPNEKLFF.

The table lists this clonotype with a few counts. Given a much more abundant clone one base away, this may be a read error. The chain carries TRBV27 and TRBJ1-4; TRBD1 aligns across 11 bases. The CDR3 totals 14 residues. CDR1 and CDR2 (germline): MNHEY, SMNVEV (reference sequence). CDR3 sequence: CASGDRGTSEKLSF. The CDR3 DNA is TGTGCCAGCGGGGACAGGGGGACGTCTGAAAAACTGTCTTTT. The whole variable domain, filled in from reference TRBV27 and TRBJ1-4, reads EAQVTQNPRYLITVTGKKLTVTCSQNMNHEYMSWYRQDPGLGLRQIYYSMNVEVTDKGDVPEGYKVSRKEKRNFPLILESPSPNQTSLYFCASGDRGTSEKLSFGSGTQLSVL.

This clonotype was seen ten or more times. The chain carries TRBV5-1 and TRBJ2-3, with D uncertain. The CDR3 has 11 residues. Trimming left V 3 bases short and J 5 bases short, with 4 bases between. Germline CDR1 SGHRS, CDR2 YFSETQ. CDR3 in DNA: TGCGCCAGCAGCTCCAAAGATACGCAGTATTTT. Translating gives CASSSKDTQYF.